The subject of this entry is one T cell receptor beta chain. The specificity of this receptor is unknown. The input lacks base qualities; no much larger clone sits a single base away. The germline V gene (reference sequence) sets CDR1 to SGHKS and CDR2 to YYEKEE. V loses 1 base at its end and J loses 3 bases; junction bases beyond the gene matches: 4. From the cysteine through the phenylalanine, the CDR3 covers 16 amino acids. The kept DNA is CDR3 alone, 48 bases in frame from the first base. Instrument on record: Illumina NovaSeq 6000. Using 5'RACE with constant-segment primers, TCRalpha and TCRbeta cDNA libraries were constructed, with sample barcodes and unique molecular identifiers added in the process. RNA was extracted from every sample with Trizol reagent. Libraries were amplified in two PCR steps, with a second sample barcode and Illumina TruSeq adapters added in the second step. Sequencing of the libraries was done on an Illumina NovaSeq, producing 2 x 150 bp paired-end reads. The paper's data handling went like this. Reads were demultiplexed and collapsed into UMI-guided consensus sequences with migec v1.2.7. With mixcr v2.1.11, UMI consensuses were aligned to TRA and TRB V and J templates and assembled into clonotypes. A clonotype was counted as expanded or contracted only if both edgeR and NoisET called the change significant, with noise models trained on biological replicates. For edgeR calls, a false discovery rate-adjusted p below 0.01 and a log2 fold-change threshold of 1 were applied. As an exploratory analysis of dynamics, PCA with hierarchical clustering was applied to max-normalized trajectories of the 1000 most abundant clonotypes. Each responding clone was given a CD4 or CD8 phenotype based on the CD4+ and CD8+ repertoires, which had been sequenced separately. TCRdb took the public reads, trimmed them with fastp at Q25, ran MiXCR for clone calling and kept in-frame beta chains. Here each entry gathers all rows of one CDR3 protein and keeps the most common genes and DNA. TCRdb, not the authors, supplied the V and J calls. The sample profile shows about 150,000 distinct CDR3 sequences; around 13% of them were found once. The biggest ten clones account for about 14% of the sample.

PBMCs were isolated by Ficoll-Paque density gradient centrifugation. The sample comes from a study of T-cell memory formation after mild COVID-19 (dated by TCRdb to 2020 to 2022). Background for the entire study: Most TCR sequence clusters were specific to one of the two donors. Two young, previously healthy adult volunteers, one female and one male, were included in the cohort. Longitudinal TCRalpha and TCRbeta repertoire sequencing tracked T-cell clones expanding and contracting after mild COVID-19 in a couple of donors. Findings and caveats that apply to the study as a whole: SARS-CoV-2 specificity of the second-wave clones peaking on day 37 was not confirmed. Contracting CD4+ clones were located mainly in the CM and EM memory subsets, whereas CD8+ clones were found to be enriched in EMRA. From day 15 to 85, contracting clones showed balanced CD4/CD8 phenotypes, whereas a second wave of clones that expanded from day 15 to 37 leaned towards CD4+. Only two mild cases were covered in the study, and larger cohorts including severe cases with pre-infection samples were considered necessary. The detection of some responding clones in pre-infection memory suggests that pre-existing cross-reactive memory T cells joined the SARS-CoV-2 response.

This receptor was identified in an adult woman who had mild COVID-19 (a few samples of this study predate the infection). The sample titles of this study are shuffled in the database, so cell type and time point are left out; the donor was told from shared clones. The chain joins TRBV5-5 to TRBJ2-1, with 10 bases matching TRBD2. The specimen sequenced was PBMCs or a T cell subset sorted from them (not recorded which). The nucleotide sequence reads TGTGCCAGCAGCTTGCTGTCTAGCGGGAGCTACAATGAGCAGTTCTTC. Its protein reads: CASSLLSSGSYNEQFF.